One sample yielded the 26 T cell receptor beta chains listed below, sequenced in a study of blood T cells in healthy people across ages. Primed by a sample-barcoded 5' primer and a J-beta primer mix, a second PCR proceeded for about 6 to 11 cycles. TCRdb re-derived calls from the 5' RACE reads in MiXCR, one entry per CDR3 protein. The sample records approximately 1.5 million distinct CDR3 sequences, 42% being singletons. Sequenced: blood. These receptor sequences come from a woman between 18 and 29 years old in good health.

V usage is TRBV7-8 and J usage is TRBJ2-7, with a possible D match to TRBD2 (5 bases). Germline lookup yields CDR1 SGHVS and CDR2 FQNEAQ. V dropped 1 base and J dropped 2 bases, with 12 bases sitting between them. CDR3 length: 15 residues. In DNA, the CDR3 is TGTGCCAGCAGCTTAGTTTTCCGGGGAACCTACGAGCAGTACTTC. Translation: CASSLVFRGTYEQYF.

This clonotype was picked up a small number of times. This chain connects TRBV29-1 to TRBJ1-2, with a tentative D call TRBD1 (5 bases). V shed 3 bases and J shed 6 bases, with 11 bases lying between them. This CDR3 is 12 amino acids long. The germline gives CDR1 SQVTM, CDR2 ANQGSEA. DNA of the CDR3: TGCAGCGTTGACCCAGGGATCGATGGCTACACCTTC. Its protein is CSVDPGIDGYTF.

This clonotype occurred a few times. This sequence joins TRBV2 and TRBJ2-5; a possible D gene is TRBD2 (5 bases). The CDR3 runs 14 residues. The V and J ends lost 2 bases and 5 bases respectively, with 12 bases between them. Germline-derived CDR1 and CDR2 are SNHLY and FYNNEI. CDR3 sequence: CASSELAGMETQYF. The CDR3 nucleotides read TGTGCCAGCAGTGAACTAGCCGGGATGGAGACCCAGTACTTC. Looking up the rest from reference TRBV2 and TRBJ2-5 gives the full variable domain: EPEVTQTPSHQVTQMGQEVILRCVPISNHLYFYWYRQILGQKVEFLVSFYNNEISEKSEIFDDQFSVERPDGSNFTLKIRSTKLEDSAMYFCASSELAGMETQYFGPGTRLLVL.

This chain connects TRBV2 to TRBJ2-1; 12 nucleotides line up with TRBD2. Germline values: CDR1 SNHLY, CDR2 FYNNEI. The V and J ends lost 3 bases and 3 bases, in that order; junction bases with no gene match: 3. This CDR3 comprises 16 residues. The CDR3 here is CASSDGTSGYYNEQFF. CDR3 sequence (DNA): TGTGCCAGCAGTGACGGGACTAGCGGGTACTACAATGAGCAGTTCTTC.

The sample holds one count of this clonotype. This chain connects TRBV6-2 or TRBV6-3 to TRBJ2-1; weak D call: TRBD1 (6 bases). V was shortened by 6 bases and J by 2 bases, with 8 bases between the two germline ends. The germline V gene has CDR1 MNHEY and CDR2 SVGEGT. This CDR3 is built from 13 residues. The CDR3 loop is CASRRGTYNEQFF. The CDR3, as DNA: TGTGCCAGCAGGAGGGGGACCTACAATGAGCAGTTCTTC.

This clonotype was picked up many times. The chain carries TRBV3-1 and TRBJ1-1, with 10 bases fitting TRBD1. J lost 7 bases, V lost 4 bases, and 9 bases had no gene match. Germline assignment: CDR1 LGHDT and CDR2 YNNKEL (reference sequence). The CDR3 runs to 15 residues. Here the CDR3 DNA reads TGTGCCAGCAGCCGACCCGGGACAGGGGAAGTTGAAGCTTTCTTT. It yields the protein CASSRPGTGEVEAFF.

The rearrangement uses TRBV3-1 and TRBJ2-1; 7 bases agree with TRBD1. The CDR3 sequence is 14 residues long. J gave up 9 bases and V 6 bases, and 11 bases lay outside the gene matches. Germline V gene lookup returns CDR1 LGHDT and CDR2 YNNKEL (reference sequence). CDR3 residues: CASSQNQGVAEQFF. DNA of the CDR3: TGTGCCAGCAGTCAGAATCAGGGGGTTGCTGAGCAGTTCTTC.

The chain couples TRBV6-2 or TRBV6-3 to TRBJ2-1, with TRBD2 matching over 9 bases. Unmatched junction bases numbered 5, after V lost 0 bases and J lost 8 bases. Germline V gene data show CDR1 as MNHEY and CDR2 as SVGEGT. This CDR3 contains 15 residues. CDR3 in amino acids: CASSYSLAGVHEQFF. The DNA for the CDR3 is TGTGCCAGCAGTTACTCGTTAGCGGGGGTACATGAGCAGTTCTTC.

The chain links TRBV20-1 to TRBJ2-7; 7 nucleotides agree with TRBD2. Per the germline V gene, CDR1 is DFQATT and CDR2 is SNEGSKA (reference sequence). V dropped 5 bases and J dropped 3; count of bases not matched to a gene: 7. The CDR3 has 13 amino acids. The CDR3 region has the DNA TGCAGTGCTGGGGGGGACTCCTTCTACGAGCAGTACTTC. Residues: CSAGGDSFYEQYF.

The chain uses TRBV7-9 and TRBJ1-4; 8 nucleotides match TRBD1. Germline values: CDR1 SEHNR, CDR2 FQNEAQ (reference sequence). V shed 7 bases and J 7 bases; nucleotides not matched to a gene: 8. This CDR3 spans 14 amino acids. The CDR3 DNA is TGTGCCAGCACCTCTCCAGGGGGCTCTGAAAAACTGTTTTTT. It yields the protein CASTSPGGSEKLFF. Together with reference TRBV7-9 and TRBJ1-4, the CDR3 gives the full variable domain: DTGVSQNPRHKITKRGQNVTFRCDPISEHNRLYWYRQTLGQGPEFLTYFQNEAQLEKSRLLSDRFSAERPKGSFSTLEIQRTEQGDSAMYLCASTSPGGSEKLFFGSGTQLSVL.

This clonotype appeared a few times. The V and J genes are TRBV4-3 and TRBJ1-1; no reliable D call. The germline CDR1 and CDR2 sequences are LGHNA and YSLEER. The length of the CDR3 is 13 residues. The V end was cut by 0 bases, the J end by 10 bases, with 12 bases between. The CDR3 is CASSQDLEGRAFF. In nucleotides, the CDR3 is TGCGCCAGCAGCCAAGATTTGGAAGGGAGAGCTTTCTTT.

This clonotype has only one observation. At one end, the junction sequence differs from germline, possibly due to a read error. The rearrangement joins TRBV28 to TRBJ2-1, with D perhaps matching TRBD1 (6 bases). The CDR3 covers 13 residues. The V gene's germline CDR1 is MDHEN and CDR2 SYDVKM. The CDR3 region has the DNA TGTGCCAGCAGTTCAATCCGGCAGGGGATGCTAGAATTC. Its translation is CASSSIRQGMLEF.

The table lists this clonotype with a few counts. The V call is TRBV2, the J call TRBJ2-4, with D possibly matching TRBD1 (5 bases). The CDR3 has 13 amino acids. Germline assignment: CDR1 SNHLY and CDR2 FYNNEI. V dropped 8 bases and J dropped 2 bases, with 10 bases sitting between them. The CDR3 sequence: CASQTETKNIQYF. The CDR3 nucleotides read TGTGCCAGCCAGACAGAAACCAAAAACATTCAGTACTTC. The full variable domain, completed using reference TRBV2 and TRBJ2-4, is EPEVTQTPSHQVTQMGQEVILRCVPISNHLYFYWYRQILGQKVEFLVSFYNNEISEKSEIFDDQFSVERPDGSNFTLKIRSTKLEDSAMYFCASQTETKNIQYFGAGTRLSVL.

This clonotype showed up just a few times. This rearrangement joins TRBV7-2 to TRBJ2-1, with D perhaps matching TRBD2 (6 bases). The last part of the DNA fits TRBJ2-7 better; the J call may be wrong. Germline V gives CDR1 SGHTA, CDR2 FQGNSA. The length of the CDR3 is 17 residues. The CDR3 sequence is CASRRSGGSHSYNEQYF. The DNA of the CDR3 is TGTGCCAGCAGGCGATCCGGGGGATCTCACTCCTACAATGAGCAGTACTTC.

The chain combines TRBV29-1 with TRBJ1-2; the D is unclear. The CDR3 sequence is 12 residues long. V dropped 5 bases and J dropped 4 bases, with 11 bases sitting between them. Germline-derived CDR1 and CDR2 are SQVTM and ANQGSEA. CDR3 residues: CSVFHGTYGYTF. The CDR3 DNA follows: TGCAGCGTTTTTCACGGAACCTATGGCTACACCTTC.

The rearrangement uses TRBV5-1 and TRBJ1-4; D gene unclear. The CDR3 loop spans 14 amino acids. Germline V lookup: CDR1 SGHRS, CDR2 YFSETQ. V gave up 4 bases and J gave up 7 bases, with 14 bases separating them. CDR3 DNA sequence: TGCGCCAGCAGCGTAGGGATATCTTCTGAAAAACTGTTTTTT. Encoded protein: CASSVGISSEKLFF.

The V gene is TRBV6-5, the J gene TRBJ1-1, with D maybe TRBD1 (5 bases). Germline V gene data show CDR1 as MNHEY and CDR2 as SVGAGI. This CDR3 is built from 14 residues. V shed 0 bases and J shed 5 bases, with 10 bases lying between them. The CDR3 nucleotides read TGTGCCAGCAGTTACTCAGGGGTGCGGACTGAAGCTTTCTTT. This sequence encodes CASSYSGVRTEAFF.

The chain uses TRBV6-5 and TRBJ2-7; D not certain. The CDR3 has 15 amino acids. CDR1 and CDR2 (germline): MNHEY, SVGAGI. V lost 4 bases and J 2 bases, leaving 15 bases between the germline ends. CDR3 in DNA: TGTGCCAGCAGTTCCGCCGAGTCTACAGCCTACGAGCAGTACTTC. It specifies CASSSAESTAYEQYF.

This clonotype has a handful of counts. The rearrangement links TRBV12-3 or TRBV12-4 to TRBJ2-4, with D possibly matching TRBD2 (6 bases). CDR3 length: 16 amino acids. V gave up 5 bases and J gave up 3 bases, with 17 bases separating them. CDR3 region: CASSPRGGGSKNIQYF. As DNA, the CDR3 is TGTGCCAGCAGTCCGCGGGGAGGTGGGAGCAAAAACATTCAGTACTTC.

Many counts were recorded for this clonotype. This chain links TRBV7-2 with TRBJ2-7; D is unclear. Germline assignment: CDR1 SGHTA and CDR2 FQGNSA. This CDR3 is 13 amino acids long. V was shortened by 4 bases and J by 3 bases, with 10 bases between the two germline ends. The CDR3 bases are TGTGCCAGCAGCTCCTCGAATAACTACGAGCAGTACTTC. Translated, it gives CASSSSNNYEQYF.

This CDR3 is CASSELSWDREATDTQYF. The CDR3 bases are TGTGCCAGCAGTGAATTATCATGGGACAGGGAAGCCACAGATACGCAGTATTTT. This chain joins TRBV25-1 and TRBJ2-3; 9 bases are shared with TRBD1. Germline CDR1 reads MGHDK; CDR2 reads SYGVNS. V trimming: 1 base; J trimming: 2 bases; junction bases outside the gene matches: 10. The CDR3 is 18 amino acids.

This clonotype was seen ten or more times. The V call is TRBV28, the J call TRBJ2-3; D remains unclear. The V end lost 6 bases, the J end lost 0 bases, and 13 bases lay between the germline ends. CDR3 length equals 15 residues. Germline-derived CDR1 and CDR2 are MDHEN and SYDVKM. Here the CDR3 DNA reads TGTGCCAGCAGCTTACGCACGGGTAGCACAGATACGCAGTATTTT. Encoded protein: CASSLRTGSTDTQYF.

This chain connects TRBV12-3 or TRBV12-4 to TRBJ2-2; 9 nucleotides align to TRBD1. The CDR3 spans 16 residues. After removal of 1 base from V and 5 bases from J, the junction contained 5 bases not matched to a gene. The CDR3 DNA reads as TGTGCCAGCAGTTTAGTGGACAGGGGTGAAACCGGGGAGCTGTTTTTT. Residues: CASSLVDRGETGELFF.

This clonotype showed up many times. This chain uses TRBV4-3 with TRBJ1-2; D gene ambiguous. Germline V gene data show CDR1 as LGHNA and CDR2 as YSLEER. The ends were cut back, 2 bases at V and 7 bases at J, with 20 bases in the middle. The CDR3 sequence is 16 residues long. The CDR3, as DNA: TGCGCCAGCAGCCAACTCTCCGCGGGGTTTAAGGGTGGCTACACCTTC. It yields the protein CASSQLSAGFKGGYTF.

This chain uses TRBV28 with TRBJ2-1; 9 bases line up with TRBD2. Trimming cost V 7 bases and J 13 bases; bases outside gene matches: 17. This CDR3 contains 15 residues. Germline CDR1 reads MDHEN; CDR2 reads SYDVKM. The CDR3 DNA follows: TGTGCCAGCACTCCTACTACTGCGGGAGGGCAGACCCAGTTCTTC. Its translation is CASTPTTAGGQTQFF.

Remarks on this clonotype: Its ends do not fully match the called genes, so a read error is possible. The CDR3 DNA is TGTGCCGGCAGCCTCACAGCCTTTAATCAGCCCCAGCATTTT. The encoded protein is CAGSLTAFNQPQHF. The genes are TRBV7-2 and TRBJ1-5; unclear D gene. This CDR3 has 14 residues. The germline V gene encodes CDR1 SGHTA and CDR2 FQGNSA.